This T cell receptor beta chain was observed in a study of T-cell memory formation after mild COVID-19. Study-wide findings and caveats: There was a balanced CD4/CD8 profile in clones contracting day 15 to 85, and later expanders leaned CD4+. Certain responding clones were present in pre-infection memory, suggesting participation of cross-reactive memory. Clones that contracted clustered mainly in CM and EM if CD4+ and in EMRA if CD8+.

After 5'RACE with constant-segment primers, TCR alpha and TCR beta cDNA libraries carrying sample barcodes and UMIs were obtained. Each CDR3 protein is one row after TCRdb ran MiXCR on the 5' RACE reads. The sample includes 450,000 to 700,000 distinct CDR3 sequences, approximately 19% of them seen just once. This clonotype has more than one count but fewer than ten. Antigen unknown. Germline V gene data show CDR1 as MGHRA and CDR2 as YSYEKL. Trimming pared 4 bases from V and 4 bases from J, leaving 13 bases between. The length of the CDR3 is 15 residues. Sequencing was done on a sample of PBMCs or a T cell subset sorted from them (not recorded which). The chain uses TRBV4-1 and TRBJ2-2; D possibly corresponds to TRBD1 (5 bases). The receptor's source is an adult woman who had mild COVID-19 (a few samples of this study predate the infection). Cell type and time point are not known. Written as DNA, the CDR3 is TGCGCCAGCAGCCCCTCCCGGACAAGCACCGGGGAGCTGTTTTTT. Translation gives CASSPSRTSTGELFF.